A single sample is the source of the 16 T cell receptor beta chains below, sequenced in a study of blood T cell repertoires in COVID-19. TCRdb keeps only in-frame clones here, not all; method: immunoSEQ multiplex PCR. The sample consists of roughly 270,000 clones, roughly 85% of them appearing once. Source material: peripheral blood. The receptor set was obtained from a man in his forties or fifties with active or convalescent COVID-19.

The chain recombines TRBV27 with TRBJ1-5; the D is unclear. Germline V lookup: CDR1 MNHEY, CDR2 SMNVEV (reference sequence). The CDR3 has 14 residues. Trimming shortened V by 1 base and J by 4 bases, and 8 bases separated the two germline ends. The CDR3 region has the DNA TGTGCCAGCAGTTTATTTGGCAGAAATCAGCCCCAGCATTTT. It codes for CASSLFGRNQPQHF.

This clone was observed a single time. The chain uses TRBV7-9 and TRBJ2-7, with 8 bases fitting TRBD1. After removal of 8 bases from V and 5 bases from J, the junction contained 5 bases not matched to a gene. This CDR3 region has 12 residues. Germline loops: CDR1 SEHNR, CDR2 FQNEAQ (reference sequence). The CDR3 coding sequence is TGTGCCAGCCGACAGGGGTCCAACGAGCAGTACTTC. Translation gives CASRQGSNEQYF.

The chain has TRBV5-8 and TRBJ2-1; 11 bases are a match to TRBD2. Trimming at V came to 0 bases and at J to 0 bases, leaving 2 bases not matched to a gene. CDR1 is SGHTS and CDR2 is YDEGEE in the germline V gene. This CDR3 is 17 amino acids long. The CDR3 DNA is TGTGCCAGCAGCTTGGGGGGACTAGCGGACTCCTACAATGAGCAGTTCTTC. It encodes CASSLGGLADSYNEQFF. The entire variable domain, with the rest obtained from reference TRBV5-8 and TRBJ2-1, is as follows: EAGVTQSPTHLIKTRGQQATLRCSPISGHTSVYWYQQALGLGLQFLLWYDEGEERNRGNFPPRFSGRQFPNYSSELNVNALELEDSALYLCASSLGGLADSYNEQFFGPGTRLTVL.

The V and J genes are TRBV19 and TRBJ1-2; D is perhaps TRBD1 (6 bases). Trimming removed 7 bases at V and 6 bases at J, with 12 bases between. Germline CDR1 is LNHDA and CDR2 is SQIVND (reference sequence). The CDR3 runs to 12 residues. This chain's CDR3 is CASTRGNDGYTF. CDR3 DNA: TGTGCCAGTACCAGGGGAAATGATGGCTACACCTTC. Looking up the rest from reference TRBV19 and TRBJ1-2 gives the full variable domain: DGGITQSPKYLFRKEGQNVTLSCEQNLNHDAMYWYRQDPGQGLRLIYYSQIVNDFQKGDIAEGYSVSREKKESFPLTVTSAQKNPTAFYLCASTRGNDGYTFGSGTRLTVV.

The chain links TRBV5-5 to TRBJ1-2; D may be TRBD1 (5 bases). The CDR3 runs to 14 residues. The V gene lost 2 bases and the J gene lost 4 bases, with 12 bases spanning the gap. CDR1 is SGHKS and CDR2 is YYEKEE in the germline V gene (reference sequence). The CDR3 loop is CASSFQGTVYGYTF. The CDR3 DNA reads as TGTGCCAGCAGCTTTCAGGGAACTGTCTATGGCTACACCTTC. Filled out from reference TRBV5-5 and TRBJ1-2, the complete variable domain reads DAGVTQSPTHLIKTRGQQVTLRCSPISGHKSVSWYQQVLGQGPQFIFQYYEKEERGRGNFPDRFSARQFPNYSSELNVNALLLGDSALYLCASSFQGTVYGYTFGSGTRLTVV.

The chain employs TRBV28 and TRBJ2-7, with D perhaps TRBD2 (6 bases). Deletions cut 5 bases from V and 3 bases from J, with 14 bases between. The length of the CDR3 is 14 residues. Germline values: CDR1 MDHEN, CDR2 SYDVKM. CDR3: CASSPWRVGYEQYF. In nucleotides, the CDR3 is TGTGCCAGCAGTCCGTGGAGGGTCGGCTACGAGCAGTACTTC.

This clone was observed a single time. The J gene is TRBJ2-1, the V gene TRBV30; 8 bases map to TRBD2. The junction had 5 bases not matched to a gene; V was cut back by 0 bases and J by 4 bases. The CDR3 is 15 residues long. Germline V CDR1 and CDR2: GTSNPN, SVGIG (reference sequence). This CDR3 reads CAWSVQSGSYNEQFF. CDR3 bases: TGTGCCTGGAGTGTACAAAGCGGGAGTTACAATGAGCAGTTCTTC.

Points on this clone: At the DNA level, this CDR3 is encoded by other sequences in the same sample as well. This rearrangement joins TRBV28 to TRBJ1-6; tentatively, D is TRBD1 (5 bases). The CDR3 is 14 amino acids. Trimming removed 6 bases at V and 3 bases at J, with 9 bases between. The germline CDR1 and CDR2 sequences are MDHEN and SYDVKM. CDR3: CASSPGHYNSPLHF. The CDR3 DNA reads TGTGCCAGCAGCCCAGGACACTATAATTCACCCCTCCACTTT.

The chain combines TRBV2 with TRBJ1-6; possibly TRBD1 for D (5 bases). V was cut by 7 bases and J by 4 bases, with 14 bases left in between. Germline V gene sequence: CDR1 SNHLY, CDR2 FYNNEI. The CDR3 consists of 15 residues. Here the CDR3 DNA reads TGTGCCAGCACCCAGGGTCACCTTTATAATTCACCCCTCCACTTT. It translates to CASTQGHLYNSPLHF.

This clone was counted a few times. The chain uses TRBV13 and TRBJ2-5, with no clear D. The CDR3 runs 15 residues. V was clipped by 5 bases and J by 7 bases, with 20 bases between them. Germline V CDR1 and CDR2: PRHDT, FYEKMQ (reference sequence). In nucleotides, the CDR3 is TGTGCCAGCAGCCTCTCGAGCCTACCGTTCGGGACCCAGTACTTC. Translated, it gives CASSLSSLPFGTQYF. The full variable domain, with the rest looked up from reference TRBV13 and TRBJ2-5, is AAGVIQSPRHLIKEKRETATLKCYPIPRHDTVYWYQQGPGQDPQFLISFYEKMQSDKGSIPDRFSAQQFSDYHSELNMSSLELGDSALYFCASSLSSLPFGTQYFGPGTRLLVL.

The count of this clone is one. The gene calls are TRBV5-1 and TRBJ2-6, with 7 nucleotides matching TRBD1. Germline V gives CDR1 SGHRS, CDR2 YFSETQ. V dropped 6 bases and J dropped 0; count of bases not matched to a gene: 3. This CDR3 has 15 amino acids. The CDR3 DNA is TGCGCCAGCACGGGACAGCCCTCTGGGGCCAACGTCCTGACTTTC. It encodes CASTGQPSGANVLTF.

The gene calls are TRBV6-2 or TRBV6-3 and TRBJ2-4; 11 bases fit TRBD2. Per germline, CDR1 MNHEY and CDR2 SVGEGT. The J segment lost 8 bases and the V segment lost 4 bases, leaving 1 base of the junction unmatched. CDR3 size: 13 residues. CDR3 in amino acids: CASSLAGGDIQYF. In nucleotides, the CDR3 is TGTGCCAGCAGTTTAGCGGGAGGGGACATTCAGTACTTC.

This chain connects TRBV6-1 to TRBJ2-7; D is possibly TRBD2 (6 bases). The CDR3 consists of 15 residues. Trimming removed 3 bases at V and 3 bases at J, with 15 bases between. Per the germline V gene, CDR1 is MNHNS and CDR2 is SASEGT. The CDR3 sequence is CASSDETRGLYEQYF. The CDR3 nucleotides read TGTGCCAGCAGTGACGAAACAAGGGGACTCTACGAGCAGTACTTC.

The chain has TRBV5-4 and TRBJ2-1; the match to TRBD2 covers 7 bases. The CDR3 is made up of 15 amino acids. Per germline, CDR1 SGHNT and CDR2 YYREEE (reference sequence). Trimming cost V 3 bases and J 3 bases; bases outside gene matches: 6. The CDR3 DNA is TGTGCCAGCAGCTCCGAGGGCGGGGGCTACAATGAGCAGTTCTTC. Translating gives CASSSEGGGYNEQFF.

CDR3 in amino acids: CASSPRSGRNTEAFF. DNA of the CDR3: TGTGCCAGCTCACCACGGTCGGGTAGGAACACTGAAGCTTTCTTT. The chain combines TRBV18 with TRBJ1-1; D gene uncertain. Per germline, CDR1 KGHSH and CDR2 LQKENI. The CDR3 is 15 residues long. The V end was cut by 1 base, the J end by 1 base, with 10 bases between.

The CDR3 sequence is CASSPRESNSPLHF. The CDR3 DNA reads TGTGCCAGCAGTCCCAGGGAATCAAATTCACCCCTCCACTTT. This chain links TRBV11-2 with TRBJ1-6, with D perhaps matching TRBD1 (5 bases). The CDR3 sequence is 14 residues long. V was pared by 6 bases and J by 7 bases, with 13 bases between. CDR1 is SGHAT, CDR2 FQNNGV, per germline.